The clone carrying this TCR beta chain was observed many times. This entry comes from a study of spatial heterogeneity in lung cancer. Time point specified: sample taken at primary tumor resection. Unsorted whole RNA samples from tumor, nontumor lung or frozen PBMC were sequenced. Carried by each TCR cDNA molecule was a unique molecular identifier. Via MiXCR, TCRdb re-called the 5' RACE reads, giving one row per CDR3 protein. The table has roughly 48,000 distinct CDR3 sequences, 5.3% seen once. The sequence derives from a male donor with early-stage non-small cell lung cancer. Sequences were derived from PBMCs, sampled at surgery.

CDR3 amino acids: CASSLWPRGSQNIQYF. In nucleotides, the CDR3 is TGTGCCAGCAGTTTATGGCCTAGGGGGAGCCAAAACATTCAGTACTTC. The genes are TRBV28 and TRBJ2-4; a weak D match, TRBD1 (6 bases). The CDR3 consists of 16 residues. Per germline, CDR1 MDHEN and CDR2 SYDVKM. Trimming left V 0 bases short and J 5 bases short, with 14 bases between. Combining the CDR3 with reference TRBV28 and TRBJ2-4 gives the whole variable domain DVKVTQSSRYLVKRTGEKVFLECVQDMDHENMFWYRQDPGLGLRLIYFSYDVKMKEKGDIPEGYSVSREKKERFSLILESASTNQTSMYLCASSLWPRGSQNIQYFGAGTRLSVL.